This T cell receptor beta chain emerged from a study of blood T cell repertoires in COVID-19. Sequenced by immunoSEQ multiplex PCR; TCRdb stores in-frame clones only, minus some. The sample holds 100,000 to 150,000 clones, 65% to 90% seen once. V shed 2 bases and J shed 0 bases, with 10 bases lying between them. The CDR3 sequence is 16 residues long. CDR1 is MRHNA, CDR2 SNTAGT, per germline. The TCR comes from a man older than 75 with active or convalescent COVID-19. The chain uses TRBV6-4 and TRBJ2-2; D is unclear. Sequencing was done on a sample of peripheral blood. The CDR3 region is CASSDNSFANTGELFF. The CDR3 DNA follows: TGTGCCAGCAGTGACAATTCGTTCGCGAACACCGGGGAGCTGTTTTTT.